A selection of T cell receptor beta chains follows, all from one sample in a study of cytomegalovirus exposure and HLA in healthy donors. Sequencing was performed with immunoSEQ multiplex PCR; in TCRdb, only in-frame clones are kept and a portion is missing. Here the sample spans about 200,000 clones, about 13% being singletons. Sequences were obtained from PBMCs. All receptors come from a man between 50 and 59 years old in good health and CMV-seropositive. Each CDR3 is given with its conserved first and last residue.

J,V,CDR3
TRBJ1-5,TRBV11-3,CASSQGQGPNQPQHF
TRBJ2-5,TRBV5-1,CASSFLAEETQYF
TRBJ2-1,TRBV4-3,CASSQDHAGTGLNEQFF
TRBJ2-3,TRBV30,CAWRQAGGSTDTQYF
TRBJ2-7,TRBV6-6,CASSFAGAGHEQYF
TRBJ1-3,TRBV2,CASRSGGISGNTIYF
TRBJ1-5,TRBV19,CASSFSGTGGVQPQHF
TRBJ2-1,TRBV28,CASSSLGRRNEQFF
TRBJ1-6,TRBV4-2,CASSQEAGARNSPLHF
TRBJ1-2,TRBV30,CAWSRRGRVNYGYTF
TRBJ1-2,TRBV29-1,CSVAGARGYTF
TRBJ1-2,TRBV6-5,CASSYHQDNGYTF
TRBJ1-1,TRBV11-3,CASSLGTANTEAFF
TRBJ2-2,TRBV19,CASSIRAGVNTGELFF
TRBJ1-1,TRBV5-6,CASSLGRGNTEAFF
TRBJ1-2,TRBV7-2,CASSLALQGANYGYTF
TRBJ2-1,TRBV7-6,CASSFTSGVSYNEQFF
TRBJ2-2,TRBV5-4,CASSFAGRTGELFF
TRBJ1-1,TRBV14,CASSLGQGNTEAFF
TRBJ2-1,TRBV5-1,CASSLVKGGDFTRGGHNEQFF
TRBJ2-1,TRBV5-1,CASSRTTGAGRNEQFF
TRBJ1-3,TRBV27,CASSSRGLSYGNTIYF
TRBJ1-4,TRBV19,CASSAGTGGFEKLFF
TRBJ2-7,TRBV5-1,CASSLAQEGYEQYF